The source of this TCR beta chain is a study of Ad26.COV2.S vaccination and SARS-CoV-2 variants (dated by TCRdb to about 2021). Notes on the research overall: Sequencing of the TCRbeta repertoire served to evaluate the specificity and breadth of SARS-CoV-2-reactive T cell receptors following Ad26.COV2.S vaccination. A total of 32 samples were included in the TCR-sequenced set, comprising around 20 Ad26.COV2.S vaccine recipients, 5 placebo recipients and 8 SARS-CoV-2 convalescent individuals. Here is what the overall study found, with its caveats: Substantial breadth of spike-specific CD8+ and CD4+ T cell responses was reported after vaccination. Higher spike-specific TCR breadth was observed in Ad26.COV2.S recipients than in placebo recipients (P = 0.0014). It was noted by the authors that total T cell responses may have been underestimated by the TCR breadth and depth analyses. Comparable non-spike TCR breadth was observed between vaccine and placebo recipients, consistent with only spike being contained in the vaccine.

Interpreted using the paper, the time point label stands for: individuals recovered from natural SARS-CoV-2 infection. From the cysteine through the phenylalanine, the CDR3 covers 18 amino acids. Only the CDR3 part of the read is kept: 54 bases, read in frame from the first base. V and J lose 0 bases and 0 bases, and a span of 15 bases separates them. The germline V gene provides CDR1 MGHRA and CDR2 YSYEKL. TCRbeta CDR3 regions were sequenced with the immunoSEQ Assay. After extraction, genomic DNA underwent amplification by bias-controlled multiplex PCR, followed by high-throughput sequencing. The study's processing was this. To quantify the absolute abundance of each unique TCRbeta CDR3 region, sequences were collapsed and filtered. T cell fraction was estimated by normalizing TCRbeta template counts to usable DNA, with usable DNA measured through amplification of reference genes found in all nucleated cells. Repertoire TCRs were annotated as SARS-CoV-2-specific when V gene, CDR3 amino acid sequence and J gene were exactly matched to a known reactive TCR set. MIRA supplied the reference SARS-CoV-2 TCR set, which was filtered for enrichment in COVID-19-positive ImmuneCODE repertoires so that public or cross-reactive TCRs were removed. Drawing on the MIRA antigens, annotated TCRs were analysed further at the level of specific ORF or position within ORF. Depth was the summed frequency of annotated unique rearrangements, while breadth was defined as annotated unique rearrangements over total unique productive rearrangements. TCR breadth was compared between groups using two-sided Wilcoxon rank-sum tests. TCRdb stores this immuneACCESS table with in-frame sequences only. Part of the clones is absent; in the studies checked, under half of the shortfall reflects unresolved V genes, and no reason is known for the rest. V and J calls plus clone size are reproduced from that table; the DNA served to infer D and trimming. In this sample the table shows about 350,000 clones, roughly nine tenths of which occur a single time. The ten top clones hold under 4% of the sample.

With respect to this clone: The antigen this receptor binds is unknown. Base qualities are not at hand, and no much larger clone is one base apart.

The origin of this receptor is a human donor who had recovered from COVID-19. The sequencing used peripheral blood, collected after recovery from COVID-19. The V and J genes are TRBV4-1 and TRBJ1-3; tentative D gene TRBD1, with 5 bases matching. The DNA reads TGCGCCAGCAGCCAAGACGGGGACGGAAACATCTCTGGAAACACCATATATTTT. This is translated as CASSQDGDGNISGNTIYF.